This TCR beta chain was identified during a study of early T cells in non-severe SARS-CoV-2 infection. Study details: Unsorted whole blood bulk RNA was sequenced, with unpaired chains.

The TCR library protocol was used to attach unique molecular identifiers. These identifiers were attached to individual cDNA molecules. TCRdb processed the 5' RACE reads anew with MiXCR; each CDR3 protein has one entry. Of over 50,000 distinct CDR3 sequences listed, approximately 8.4% are singletons. The CDR3 has 17 amino acids. Trimming removed 1 base at V and 2 bases at J, with 17 bases between. The V gene's germline CDR1 is MDHEN and CDR2 SYDVKM. There are a few counts of this clonotype. The J gene is TRBJ2-5, the V gene TRBV28; D not resolved. The receptor was derived from an adult who was a healthcare worker with PCR-confirmed SARS-CoV-2 infection or an uninfected control (not recorded which). The sample comprised whole blood. As DNA, the CDR3 is TGTGCCAGCAGTTTATTACGGGCCGGTGGGCAGCAAGAGACCCAGTACTTC. It encodes CASSLLRAGGQQETQYF.